This T cell receptor (beta chain) was documented in a study of cytomegalovirus exposure and HLA in healthy donors (dated by TCRdb to about 2017). A note on the overall study: In an earlier analysis of some 610 of the donors, 250 to 350 Gb of sequence data and 90 million to 130 million unique TCR beta sequences from about 179 million T cells were reported. An early release covering 500 to 750 HLA-typed donors comprised approximately 300 gigabases of sequencing data and around 86 million unique TCR sequences. Of the 300 to 450 genotyped donors, 81% fell in the genetic ancestry cluster associated with self-reported Caucasian donors. The study aimed to test whether cataloging public T cell receptors could reveal signatures of past pathogen exposure. The T cell repertoires of 700 or so subjects were profiled by immunosequencing and related to cytomegalovirus serostatus. Along with the approximately 600-subject first cohort, a separate validation cohort of more than 90 different subjects was used. High-throughput TCR immunosequencing, statistical association of individual TCRs with disease status, and machine learning were combined to predict cytomegalovirus infection status. To study patterns of TCR occurrence, a later analysis re-analyzed previously published TCR beta repertoires from around 670 donors and added high-resolution HLA genotyping. Rather than drawing on any new phenotypic data, the later analysis identified candidate immune exposures from TCR beta sequences and the way those sequences occurred across donors. An earlier analysis of about 620 of the donors applied high-throughput TCR beta sequencing to assess whether each TCR beta V gene segment acted as functional or pseudogenic. Donor age, sex, ethnicity and CMV serostatus were compiled together with the repertoire data. Genome-wide SNP genotypes for about 55% of the 666 donors were used in a later genetic analysis, which treated that subset as a discovery cohort. All discovery cohort repertoires had been generated on a single sequencing platform. HLA typing covered class I and class II loci at four-digit resolution. Typing coverage differed by locus: A, B, C, DRB1 and DQB1 were typed in roughly 629-630 donors, DQA1 in around 500, DPA1 in some 570, and DPB1 in approximately 450. Roughly five DR-DQ haplotypes were handled as single units for association and clustering, since linkage in the cohort was strong. Among about 360 genotyped donors of the cohort, an average of around 240,000 unique TCR beta nucleotide sequences were sequenced per donor, around 20% of them non-productive.

V loses 4 bases at its end and J loses 4 bases; junction bases beyond the gene matches: 4. CDR1 and CDR2 are read off the germline V gene as LGHNA and YSLEER. From cysteine to phenylalanine, the CDR3 is 15 amino acids long. Just CDR3 DNA is preserved here, 45 bases in frame from base 1. There are a few counts of this clone. This clone's antigen is unknown. No clone much larger than this one lies a single base away; base qualities are absent. In total, approximately 700 healthy bone marrow donors made up the cohort. At the time of sampling, all cohort members were nominally healthy, though unrecorded immune exposures were likely present. The donor was CMV seropositive and belonged to the group of about 290 seropositive cohort members. A peripheral blood sample was collected from each donor, and TCR beta sequencing was performed on peripheral blood mononuclear cells. The Qiagen DNeasy Blood Extraction Kit was used to extract genomic DNA from the blood cell samples.

The method was the immunoSEQ multiplex PCR assay. The multiplex PCR relied on a mix of 60 forward primers for TCR Vbeta segments and 13 reverse primers for TCR Jbeta segments. A multiplex PCR assay on genomic DNA amplified the CDR3 region of rearranged TCR beta genes. The Illumina HiSeq System was used to sequence the amplified TCR beta libraries as 87-base-pair reads. The source study handled its data this way. Across the roughly 700 repertoires, a later analysis counted tens of millions of unique TCR beta chains, approximately 10 million of which were shared by at least two donors. Raw reads were error-corrected and collapsed into unique sequences with a nearest-neighbor algorithm that merged closely related sequences to remove PCR and sequencing errors. To assign V, D and J gene segments, CDR3 sequences were aligned to IMGT reference sequences. For a sequence to be retained, a match of at least six nucleotides was required to both a V gene segment and a J gene segment. A rearrangement was called productive if the CDR3 had no stop codons and remained in frame with V and J, and every other rearrangement was called non-productive. CDR3 was defined according to IMGT convention as the region running from the second conserved V-encoded cysteine to the conserved J-encoded phenylalanine. The earlier analysis of 587 of the donors excluded any sequence lacking an unambiguous match to a single V gene segment. In an earlier analysis of a few hundred of the donors, V segments were called functional above 56.7% productive rearrangements and were called segregating when the between-donor standard deviation exceeded 5%. A statistical classification framework was built to diagnose cytomegalovirus status from the catalog of TCR beta chain sequences. A later analysis assigned V and J genes by comparing TCR nucleotide sequences with IMGT/GENE-DB human TR gene sequences. A later analysis assigned CDR3 sequences and most-parsimonious VDJ recombination scenarios with the TCRdist pipeline. In a later analysis, each TCR beta chain was defined by its CDR3 amino acid sequence together with its V-gene family, and reads lacking a unique V-gene family were excluded. In a later analysis, 500 to 700 highly shared, low-generation-probability nucleotide sequences were removed to address suspected cross-contamination and a sequencing artifact. A later analysis calculated a clonal expansion index for each public chain from normalized within-repertoire ranks of inferred template counts. A later analysis computed generation probabilities with a VDJ recombination model fitted to out-of-frame rearrangements, and checked the results against IGoR. Hypergeometric tests were used in a later analysis to score TCR-TCR, TCR-HLA and TCR-CMV co-occurrence, with a repertoire-size bias correction applied to the TCR pairs. To estimate false discovery rates, a later analysis permuted the HLA or CMV assignments 20 times. In a later analysis, co-occurring TCRs were grouped with DBSCAN, and TCRdist sequence similarity was added when clustering was performed within HLA-allele-positive subsets. Repertoires with fewer than 30,000 or more than 120,000 public chains were left out of co-occurrence clustering, as were five repertoires with anomalous nucleotide sharing. TCRdb provides this immuneACCESS table in a form limited to in-frame rearrangements. Some clones are lacking; in checked studies, under half of them reflect an unresolved V gene, and why the rest are absent is not known. That table supplies the V and J calls and clone size; D and trimming were determined from the DNA. The sample table lists 100,000 to 150,000 clones, roughly a sixth of them with a count of one. In total, the top ten clones hold about 2.6% of the sample.

The study at large found these results: Because the 87-base-pair reads could not distinguish some IMGT-functional V segments, including TRBV6-2 and TRBV6-3, those segments were excluded. A later genetic analysis associated a missense DCLRE1C variant with V-gene and J-gene trimming of TCR beta chains, and an independent cohort replicated the association. Linkage disequilibrium might explain the correlated functional status among segregating V segments, but an unknown experimental factor could not be excluded. In a later analysis, some 18,000 TCR beta sequences were associated with specific HLA alleles at a false discovery rate of 0.05. The presence/absence analyses assumed that sequencing depth was roughly uniform across donors, and that assumption may not be true. The classifier was reported to diagnose cytomegalovirus status with high specificity and sensitivity in both the original and validation cohorts. Most TCR sequences were observed very rarely across donors, whereas some public TCRs were present in many individuals. Strong co-occurrence of HLA alleles, especially DR and DQ, made assigning TCR associations to individual alleles difficult. Because HLA typing was missing for some donors at each locus, association tests included only the typed subset. It was suggested by the authors that the approach could potentially be generalized to other disease states and immunological phenotypes. A later analysis found that TCR association rates varied across HLA loci, with DRB1 alleles showing the most associated TCRs and HLA-C alleles the fewest. A later genetic analysis reported fewer N-insertions in productive TCRs among donors in an Asian-associated ancestry cluster than the roughly 700-donor mean. In vitro tests confirmed that a few of the cytomegalovirus-associated TCR beta chains recognize cytomegalovirus antigens. In a later analysis, several top co-occurrence clusters were reported to appear linked to parvovirus B19, influenza, CMV and Epstein-Barr virus. For the cohort, immune exposure information was limited to CMV serostatus. This cohort had only TCR beta chains sequenced, and the lack of alpha or paired-chain data limited which features could be detected. A group of highly shared sequence variants was considered likely to be a technical artifact of the sequencing pipeline. The study gave a list of some 150 TCR beta chains associated with cytomegalovirus. According to a later analysis, most CMV-associated TCR beta chains appeared to be HLA-restricted, and the HLA associations seemed to be driven largely by CMV exposure. Because counts were too low, under 20 rarely observed V segments, including chromosome 9 orphons, were left out of the earlier analysis of 587 of the donors. In a later analysis, HLA-associated TCR beta chains were found to be more clonally expanded and to have lower generation probabilities than equally common non-associated chains. Broadly in line with IMGT annotations, most TCR beta V segments showed up in productive rearrangements about 90% or about 30% of the time in an earlier analysis of a few hundred of the donors. A further reported finding was that TCR beta sequences accurately predicted the HLA-A and HLA-B alleles for most subjects in the first cohort.

The sequence derives from a female donor in good health and CMV-seropositive. Specimen: PBMCs. The sequence links TRBV4-3 to TRBJ2-7, with 13 bases in between that match TRBD2. DNA sequence: TGCGCCAGCAGCCCGGGACTAGCGGGGTTTTACGAGCAGTACTTC. This yields the protein CASSPGLAGFYEQYF.